The T cell receptor beta chain under discussion was sequenced for a study of cytomegalovirus exposure and HLA in healthy donors. Study-level findings and limits: Researchers catalogued about 150 TCR beta chains as cytomegalovirus-associated. In vitro assays verified that three CMV-associated chains recognized CMV antigens specifically.

Produced via immunoSEQ multiplex PCR; TCRdb's table is partial and in-frame only. The data contain some 120,000 clones, around 95% of them seen just once; the ten biggest clones take up 1.5% to 2%. V dropped 8 bases and J dropped 0 bases, with 7 bases sitting between them. The CDR3 is made up of 13 amino acids. The germline CDR1 and CDR2 sequences are LGHNA and YSLEER. As to this clone: What it binds is not known.

The sequenced material came from PBMCs. The rearrangement joins TRBV4-3 to TRBJ1-4, with a weak D call TRBD1 (5 bases). The sequence was obtained from a man in his late teens or twenties in good health and CMV-seronegative. Here the CDR3 reads CASGAATNEKLFF. CDR3 nucleotides: TGCGCCAGCGGGGCCGCAACTAATGAAAAACTGTTTTTT.